This section outlines one T cell receptor beta chain sequence together with its context. Its antigen is not identified. At one of its ends the junction is not consistent with the germline gene, which may arise from a read error. The sample carries other DNA sequences with the same CDR3. The PCR used 60 Vbeta and 13 Jbeta primers. The protocol was immunoSEQ multiplex PCR, while the TCRdb copy is restricted to in-frame clones and leaves out a portion. The table includes tens of thousands of clones, roughly 80% detected once. This record belongs to a study of cytomegalovirus exposure and HLA in healthy donors. Study-wide results and caveats: The only immune exposure information that was available was CMV serostatus. Earlier analysis looked at TCR beta V segments, and most were productive about 87% or about 30% of the time.

This sequence originates from a woman between 45 and 65 years old in good health and CMV-seropositive. Specimen: PBMCs.

CDR3 amino acids: CASSLEQGYNEQFF. The CDR3 region has the DNA TGTGCCAGCAGCTTGGAACAGGGCTACAATGAGCAGTTCTTC. The chain is built from TRBV5-1 and TRBJ2-1, with TRBD1 as a possible D gene (6 bases). The CDR3 is 14 amino acids. Germline-derived CDR1 and CDR2 are SGHRS and YFSETQ. The full variable domain, rest sourced from reference TRBV5-1 and TRBJ2-1, is KAGVTQTPRYLIKTRGQQVTLSCSPISGHRSVSWYQQTPGQGLQFLFEYFSETQRNKGNFPGRFSGRQFSNSRSEMNVSTLELGDSALYLCASSLEQGYNEQFFGPGTRLTVL.